These 11 T cell receptor beta chains were sequenced from one sample in a study of blood T cell repertoires in COVID-19. Measured with immunoSEQ multiplex PCR; TCRdb has only the in-frame clones, and not every one. Of around 260,000 clones in the sample, 80% to 90% were seen once. The specimen sequenced was peripheral blood. The source of these receptors is a woman in her 70s with COVID-19, enrolled during active disease.

This rearrangement joins TRBV30 to TRBJ1-6, with D tentatively TRBD1 (5 bases). This CDR3 is 16 amino acids long. CDR1 is GTSNPN and CDR2 is SVGIG in the germline V gene (reference sequence). V was shortened by 2 bases and J by 7 bases, with 18 bases between the two germline ends. CDR3 amino acids: CAWSPYSGTKNSPLHF. The CDR3 region has the DNA TGTGCCTGGAGTCCATATTCCGGGACTAAGAATTCACCCCTCCACTTT.

This clone was observed a single time. Other nucleotide sequences in the sample specify the same CDR3. The chain combines TRBV9 with TRBJ2-1; 11 bases are shared with TRBD2. Germline values: CDR1 SGDLS, CDR2 YYNGEE. This CDR3 spans 15 amino acids. V gave up 4 bases and J gave up 3 bases; unmatched junction bases: 3. In nucleotides, the CDR3 is TGTGCCAGCAGCCCAACTAGCGGGAGCTACAATGAGCAGTTCTTC. Residues: CASSPTSGSYNEQFF.

The V gene is TRBV25-1, the J gene TRBJ2-5; tentative D call: TRBD2 (6 bases). Germline-derived CDR1 and CDR2 are MGHDK and SYGVNS. The V end was cut by 1 base, the J end by 5 bases, with 14 bases between. This CDR3 has 15 residues. In nucleotides, the CDR3 is TGTGCCAGCAGTGAATTAGGAGGGTCTCGGGAGACCCAGTACTTC. Amino acid sequence: CASSELGGSRETQYF.

Points on this clone: Additional DNA sequences in this sample encode the identical CDR3. V and J are TRBV4-1 and TRBJ2-7, with 8 bases fitting TRBD1. This CDR3 has 15 residues. With V trimmed by 2 bases and J by 2 bases, 5 bases remained unmatched. Looked up from germline, CDR1 is MGHRA and CDR2 is YSYEKL. CDR3 protein: CASSQPGTGTYEQYF. In DNA, the CDR3 is TGCGCCAGCAGCCAACCCGGGACAGGAACCTACGAGCAGTACTTC.

The genes are TRBV27 and TRBJ2-1, with 13 bases fitting TRBD2. The CDR3 has 15 amino acids. After removal of 5 bases from V and 7 bases from J, the junction contained 5 bases not matched to a gene. Germline V gene lookup returns CDR1 MNHEY and CDR2 SMNVEV (reference sequence). This CDR3 reads CASSLGTSGINEQFF. CDR3 nucleotides: TGTGCCAGCAGTCTCGGGACTAGCGGGATTAATGAGCAGTTCTTC.

The CDR3 DNA reads as TGCAGTGCTATAGTTGGTGGCTACACCTTC. This encodes CSAIVGGYTF. This chain connects TRBV20-1 to TRBJ1-2; D unresolved. Per the germline V gene, CDR1 is DFQATT and CDR2 is SNEGSKA (reference sequence). Trimming stripped 4 bases from V and 7 bases from J, with 7 bases between. This CDR3 has 10 amino acids.

This clone has just one count. The J gene is TRBJ2-5, the V gene TRBV6-1; 7 bases are a match to TRBD2. Trimming cost V 0 bases and J 2 bases; bases outside gene matches: 6. The CDR3 contains 16 residues. The germline CDR1 and CDR2 sequences are MNHNS and SASEGT. As DNA, the CDR3 is TGTGCCAGCAGTGAAGCTCCAGCGGGGAGTCAAGAGACCCAGTACTTC. It translates to CASSEAPAGSQETQYF.

The genes are TRBV7-3 and TRBJ2-3, with TRBD2 matching over 8 bases. J gave up 0 bases and V 6 bases, and 5 bases lay outside the gene matches. Germline CDR1 and CDR2: SGHTA and FQGTGA. CDR3 length: 15 residues. CDR3 protein: CASRRTSSSTDTQYF. The CDR3 DNA is TGTGCCAGCAGGCGGACTAGCTCTAGCACAGATACGCAGTATTTT. Full variable domain (outside the CDR3, taken from reference TRBV7-3 and TRBJ2-3): GAGVSQTPSNKVTEKGKYVELRCDPISGHTALYWYRQSLGQGPEFLIYFQGTGAADDSGLPNDRFFAVRPEGSVSTLKIQRTERGDSAVYLCASRRTSSSTDTQYFGPGTRLTVL.

The chain has TRBV11-2 and TRBJ2-7, with 9 bases aligning to TRBD2. J was trimmed by 4 bases and V by 5 bases; bases with no gene match: 6. The CDR3 runs 14 residues. Germline-derived CDR1 and CDR2 are SGHAT and FQNNGV. The CDR3 DNA reads as TGTGCCAGCAGCGATAGAGCGGGAGGTTACGAGCAGTACTTC. This gives the protein CASSDRAGGYEQYF.

V and J are TRBV7-3 and TRBJ1-6; 7 bases line up with TRBD1. This CDR3 is built from 19 residues. The V segment lost 1 base and the J segment 11 bases; nucleotides outside the gene matches: 20. Germline V CDR1 and CDR2: SGHTA, FQGTGA. The CDR3 loop is CASSLKPFTEGASSAPLHF. The CDR3 DNA reads as TGTGCCAGCAGCTTAAAACCCTTTACGGAGGGGGCCTCTTCAGCACCCCTCCACTTT. Combining the CDR3 with reference TRBV7-3 and TRBJ1-6 gives the whole variable domain GAGVSQTPSNKVTEKGKYVELRCDPISGHTALYWYRQSLGQGPEFLIYFQGTGAADDSGLPNDRFFAVRPEGSVSTLKIQRTERGDSAVYLCASSLKPFTEGASSAPLHFGNGTRLTVT.

V gene TRBV10-3 combines with J gene TRBJ2-1, with 10 bases identical to TRBD1. The V gene end was trimmed by 9 bases and the J gene end by 4 bases; junction bases not matched to a gene: 9. Germline assignment: CDR1 ENHRY and CDR2 SYGVKD. The CDR3 runs to 15 residues. DNA of the CDR3: TGTGCCATTTGTGACCGGGACAGGGGATACAATGAGCAGTTCTTC. Translation: CAICDRDRGYNEQFF.